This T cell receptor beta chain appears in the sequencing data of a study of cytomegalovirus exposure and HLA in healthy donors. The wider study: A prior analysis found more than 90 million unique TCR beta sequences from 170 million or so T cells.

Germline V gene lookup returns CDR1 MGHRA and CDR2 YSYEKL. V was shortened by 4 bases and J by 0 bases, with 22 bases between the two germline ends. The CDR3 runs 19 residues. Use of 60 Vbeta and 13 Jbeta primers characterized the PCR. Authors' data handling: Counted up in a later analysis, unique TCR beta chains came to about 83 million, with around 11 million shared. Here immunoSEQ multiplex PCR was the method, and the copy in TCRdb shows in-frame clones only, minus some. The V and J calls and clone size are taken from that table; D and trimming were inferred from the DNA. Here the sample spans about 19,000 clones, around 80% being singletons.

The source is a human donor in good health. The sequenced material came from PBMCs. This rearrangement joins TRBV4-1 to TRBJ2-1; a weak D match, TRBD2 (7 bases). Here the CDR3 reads CASSPGDGRGPDSYNEQFF. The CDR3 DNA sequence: TGCGCCAGCAGCCCTGGCGATGGGCGGGGGCCAGACTCCTACAATGAGCAGTTCTTC.